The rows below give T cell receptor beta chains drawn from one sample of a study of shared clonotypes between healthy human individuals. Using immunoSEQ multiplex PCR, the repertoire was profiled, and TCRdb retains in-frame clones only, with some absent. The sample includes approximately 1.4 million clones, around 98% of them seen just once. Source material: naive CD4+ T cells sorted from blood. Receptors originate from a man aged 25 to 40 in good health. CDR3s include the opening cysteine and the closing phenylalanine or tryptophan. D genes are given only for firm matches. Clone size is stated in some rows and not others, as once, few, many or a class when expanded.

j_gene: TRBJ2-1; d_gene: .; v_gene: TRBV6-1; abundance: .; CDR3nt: TGTGCCAGCAGTGCCCTCTCCGGGGGAGCGGTGCATGAGCAGTTCTTC; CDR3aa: CASSALSGGAVHEQFF
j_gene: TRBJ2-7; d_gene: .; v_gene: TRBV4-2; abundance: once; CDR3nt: TGTGCCAGCAGCCAAGATTTTTACGAGCAGTACTTC; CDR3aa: CASSQDFYEQYF
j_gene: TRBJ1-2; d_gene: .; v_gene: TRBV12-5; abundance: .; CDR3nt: TGTGCTAGTGGTTTGAATGGTGCATTCTATGGCTACACCTTC; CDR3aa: CASGLNGAFYGYTF
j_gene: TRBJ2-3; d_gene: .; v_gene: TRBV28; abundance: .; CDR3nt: TGTGCCAGCAGTCCTGGGCTGGGTGGAGATACGCAGTATTTT; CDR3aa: CASSPGLGGDTQYF
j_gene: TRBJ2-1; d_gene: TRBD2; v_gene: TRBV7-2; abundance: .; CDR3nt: TGTGCCAGCAGCTTATCCGGAGGCGGGAGCTCCTACAATGAGCAGTTCTTC; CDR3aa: CASSLSGGGSSYNEQFF
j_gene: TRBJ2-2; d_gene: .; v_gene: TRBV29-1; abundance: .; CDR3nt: TGCAGCGTCCGCCTGGGTTCCGGGGAGCTGTTTTTT; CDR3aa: CSVRLGSGELFF
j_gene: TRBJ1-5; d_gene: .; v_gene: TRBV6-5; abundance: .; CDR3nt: TGTGCCAGCAGTTACCGGGGACTGGGCAATCAGCCCCAGCATTTT; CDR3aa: CASSYRGLGNQPQHF
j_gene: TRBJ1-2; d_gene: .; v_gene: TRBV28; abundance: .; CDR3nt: TGTGCCAGCAGCTCAGGGGACATCTATGGCTACACCTTC; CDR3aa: CASSSGDIYGYTF
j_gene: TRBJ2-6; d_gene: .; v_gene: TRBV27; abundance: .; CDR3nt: TGTGCCAGCAGTTTTCGGGCGTCTGGGGCCAACGTCCTGACTTTC; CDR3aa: CASSFRASGANVLTF
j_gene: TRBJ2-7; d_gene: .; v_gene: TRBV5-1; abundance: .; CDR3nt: TGCGCCAGCAGCTTGGGTTCGTCCATCTACGAGCAGTACTTC; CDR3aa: CASSLGSSIYEQYF
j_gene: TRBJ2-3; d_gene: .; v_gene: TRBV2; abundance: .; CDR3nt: TGTGCCAGCAGTGAAGGGACTACCCTGACAGATACGCAGTATTTT; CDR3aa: CASSEGTTLTDTQYF
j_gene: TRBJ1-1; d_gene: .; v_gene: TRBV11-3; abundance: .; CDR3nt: TGTGCCAGCAGCCCGAAAATGAACACTGAAGCTTTCTTT; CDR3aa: CASSPKMNTEAFF
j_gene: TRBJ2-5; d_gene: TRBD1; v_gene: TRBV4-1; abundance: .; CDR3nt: TGCGCCAGCAGCCGCCTTGGACGTACAGGGGACCCGGAGACCCAGTACTTC; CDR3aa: CASSRLGRTGDPETQYF
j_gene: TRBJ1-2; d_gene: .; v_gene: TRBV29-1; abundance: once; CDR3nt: TGCAGCGTTGAAGGTTCCTCGACAGCCTATGGCTACACCTTC; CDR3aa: CSVEGSSTAYGYTF
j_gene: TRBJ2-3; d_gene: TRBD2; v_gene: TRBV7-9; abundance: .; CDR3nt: TGTGCCAGCAGCCGGGGGGTGGACTCCCGGCGCACAGATACGCAGTATTTT; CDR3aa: CASSRGVDSRRTDTQYF
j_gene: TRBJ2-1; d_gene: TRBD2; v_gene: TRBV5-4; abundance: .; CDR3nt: TGTGCCAGCAGTTCTAAGCGGGAGGGTTCCAATGAGCAGTTCTTC; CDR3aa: CASSSKREGSNEQFF
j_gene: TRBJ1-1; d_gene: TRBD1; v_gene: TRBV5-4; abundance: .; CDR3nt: TGTGCCAGCAGCTTGGGGGACAGGGGAGCGACTGAAGCTTTCTTT; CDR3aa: CASSLGDRGATEAFF
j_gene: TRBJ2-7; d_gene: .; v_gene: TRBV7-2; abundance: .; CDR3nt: TGTGCCAGCAGCTTAGCGCTGGGGGCCTCCTACGAGCAGTACTTC; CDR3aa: CASSLALGASYEQYF
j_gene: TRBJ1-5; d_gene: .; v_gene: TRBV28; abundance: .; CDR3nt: TGTGCCAGCAGTTTAGGCCGGCGGGGGCCCCAGCCCCAGCATTTT; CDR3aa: CASSLGRRGPQPQHF
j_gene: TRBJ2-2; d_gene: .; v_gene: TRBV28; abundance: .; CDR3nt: TGTGCCAGCAGAAGACAGCACACCGGGGAGCTGTTTTTT; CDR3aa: CASRRQHTGELFF
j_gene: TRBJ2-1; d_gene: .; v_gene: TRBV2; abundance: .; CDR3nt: TGTGTGGGGGCGGACTCCTACAATGAGCAGTTCTTC; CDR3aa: CVGADSYNEQFF
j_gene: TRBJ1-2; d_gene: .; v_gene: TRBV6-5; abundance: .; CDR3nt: TGTGCCAGCAGCCTCACGAGTCGGAACTATGGCTACACCTTC; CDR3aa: CASSLTSRNYGYTF
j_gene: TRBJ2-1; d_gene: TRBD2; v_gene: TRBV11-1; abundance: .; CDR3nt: TGTGCCAGCAGCATGGGGACTAGCGAGTACAATGAGCAGTTCTTC; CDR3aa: CASSMGTSEYNEQFF
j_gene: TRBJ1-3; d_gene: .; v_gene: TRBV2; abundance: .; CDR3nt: TGTGCCAGCAGTTTCCGGGAAGGCCCCATATATTTT; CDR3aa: CASSFREGPIYF
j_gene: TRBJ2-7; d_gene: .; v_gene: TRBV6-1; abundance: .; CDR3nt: TGTGCCAGCAGTTCATCGCGGGCCTACGAGCAGTACTTC; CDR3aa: CASSSSRAYEQYF
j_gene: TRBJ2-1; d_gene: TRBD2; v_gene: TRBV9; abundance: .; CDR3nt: TGTGCCAGCAGCGTAGCGAGCGGGAGGGCCCGAAATGAGCAGTTCTTC; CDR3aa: CASSVASGRARNEQFF
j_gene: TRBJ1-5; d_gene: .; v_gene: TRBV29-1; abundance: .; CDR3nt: TGCAGCGTAGCAAGGGGGTCCGATCAGCCCCAGCATTTT; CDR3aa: CSVARGSDQPQHF
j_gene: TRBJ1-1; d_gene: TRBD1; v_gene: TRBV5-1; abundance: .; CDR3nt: TGCGCCAGCAGCCCCACGGGACAGACGAACACTGAAGCTTTCTTT; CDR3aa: CASSPTGQTNTEAFF
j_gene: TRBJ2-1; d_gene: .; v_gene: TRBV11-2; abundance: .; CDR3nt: TGTGCCAGCAGCTCACTCCGGGGGCGGGGTGAGCAGTTCTTC; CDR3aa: CASSSLRGRGEQFF
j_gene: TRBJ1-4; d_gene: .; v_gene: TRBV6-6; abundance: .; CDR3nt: TGTGCCAGCAGTTTGCCAGCAGGGGTAGAAAAACTGTTTTTT; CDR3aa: CASSLPAGVEKLFF
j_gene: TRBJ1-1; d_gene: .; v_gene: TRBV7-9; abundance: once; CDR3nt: TGTGCCAGCAACAAGGGAGGGGACACTGAAGCTTTCTTT; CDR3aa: CASNKGGDTEAFF
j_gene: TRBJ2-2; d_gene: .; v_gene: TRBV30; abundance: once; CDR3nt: TGTGCCTGGAGTGTAACGAGCACCGGGGAGCTGTTTTTT; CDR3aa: CAWSVTSTGELFF
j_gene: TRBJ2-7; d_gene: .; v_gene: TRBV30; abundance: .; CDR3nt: TGTGCCTGGATAGGTAACAGCTACGAGCAGTACTTC; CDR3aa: CAWIGNSYEQYF
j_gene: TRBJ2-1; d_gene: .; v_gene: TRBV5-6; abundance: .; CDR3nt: TGTGCCAGCAGCTTGGAAAGGGGGGAGTTCTACAATGAGCAGTTCTTC; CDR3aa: CASSLERGEFYNEQFF
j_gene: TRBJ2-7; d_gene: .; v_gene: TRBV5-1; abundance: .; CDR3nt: TGCGCCAGCAGCCCAGGACAGAGCTCCTACGAGCAGTACTTC; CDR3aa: CASSPGQSSYEQYF
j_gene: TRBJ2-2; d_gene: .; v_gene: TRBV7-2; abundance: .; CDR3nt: TGTGCCAGCAGCTTAGTAGGATCGAACACCGGGGAGCTGTTTTTT; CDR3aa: CASSLVGSNTGELFF
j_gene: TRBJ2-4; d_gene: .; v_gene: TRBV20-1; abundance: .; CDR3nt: TGCAGTGCTAGAAGGCAGGACCTTCAGTACTTC; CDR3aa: CSARRQDLQYF
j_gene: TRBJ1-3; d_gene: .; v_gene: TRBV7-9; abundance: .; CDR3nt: TGTGCCAGCAGCTTCCAGGCTCGAAACACCATATATTTT; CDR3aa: CASSFQARNTIYF
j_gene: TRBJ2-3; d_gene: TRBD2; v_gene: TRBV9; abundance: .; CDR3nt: TGTGCCAGCAGCGTTCCGACTAGCGGGAGTTCAGATACGCAGTATTTT; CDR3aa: CASSVPTSGSSDTQYF
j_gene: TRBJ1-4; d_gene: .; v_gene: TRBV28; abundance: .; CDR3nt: TGTGCCAGCAGTTTGGGAAGGGTTGAAAAACTGTTTTTT; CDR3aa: CASSLGRVEKLFF
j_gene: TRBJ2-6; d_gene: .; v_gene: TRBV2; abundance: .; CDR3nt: TGTGCCAGCAGTGAAGTGCCTGCTGGGGCCAACGTCCTGACTTTC; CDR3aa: CASSEVPAGANVLTF
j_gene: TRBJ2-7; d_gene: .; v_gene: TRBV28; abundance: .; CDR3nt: TGTGCCAGCAGTTTTTCCTGGGGCGGACGATCCTACGAGCAGTACTTC; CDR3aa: CASSFSWGGRSYEQYF
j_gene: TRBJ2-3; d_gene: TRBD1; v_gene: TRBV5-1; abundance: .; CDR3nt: TGCGCCAGCAGCTCGCTGGGATCGACAGGGGGCATGGATACGCAGTATTTT; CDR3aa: CASSSLGSTGGMDTQYF
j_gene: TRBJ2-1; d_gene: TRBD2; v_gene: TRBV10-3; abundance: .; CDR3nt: TGTGCCATCAGTGAGTCTGGCCTAGCGGGAGGCAACAATGAGCAGTTCTTC; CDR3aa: CAISESGLAGGNNEQFF
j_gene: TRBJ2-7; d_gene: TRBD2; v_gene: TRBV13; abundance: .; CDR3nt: TGTGCCAGCAGACAACGAACCGGGACTAGCGGGAGGGTGCAGTACTTC; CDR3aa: CASRQRTGTSGRVQYF
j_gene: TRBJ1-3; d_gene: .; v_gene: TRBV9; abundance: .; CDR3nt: TGTGCCAGCAGCGTAGCTCCGCCGGGACCCTCCGGAAACACCATATATTTT; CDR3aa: CASSVAPPGPSGNTIYF
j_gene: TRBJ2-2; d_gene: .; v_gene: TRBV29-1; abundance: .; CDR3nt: TGCAGCGTTGAAGAATTTCCGGGCCTAGCGAACACCGGGGAGCTGTTTTTT; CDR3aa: CSVEEFPGLANTGELFF
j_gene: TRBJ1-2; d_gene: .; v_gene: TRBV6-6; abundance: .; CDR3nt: TGTGCCAGCAGCCGGCGGGGGGCTAATGGCTACACCTTC; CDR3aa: CASSRRGANGYTF
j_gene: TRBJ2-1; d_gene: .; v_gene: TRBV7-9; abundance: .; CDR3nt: TGTGCCAGCAGCTTAAGGTTTCCCTACAATGAGCAGTTCTTC; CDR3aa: CASSLRFPYNEQFF
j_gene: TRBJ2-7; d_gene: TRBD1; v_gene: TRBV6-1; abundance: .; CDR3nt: TGTGCCAGCAGTGCCGTGACAGGGCAGTATGACGAGCAGTACTTC; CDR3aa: CASSAVTGQYDEQYF
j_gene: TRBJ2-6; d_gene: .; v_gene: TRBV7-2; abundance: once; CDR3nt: TGTGCCAGCAGCTTAGACCGGGGAACTGGGGCCAACGTCCTGACTTTC; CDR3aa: CASSLDRGTGANVLTF
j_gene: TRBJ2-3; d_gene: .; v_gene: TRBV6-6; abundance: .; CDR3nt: TGTGCCAGCAGTTACCCTGACAGAACAGATACGCAGTATTTT; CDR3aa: CASSYPDRTDTQYF
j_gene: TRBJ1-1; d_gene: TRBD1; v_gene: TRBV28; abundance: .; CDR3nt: TGTGCCAGCACGCTGCTCGGACAGGGGGCCGTAAGGACTGAAGCTTTCTTT; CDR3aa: CASTLLGQGAVRTEAFF
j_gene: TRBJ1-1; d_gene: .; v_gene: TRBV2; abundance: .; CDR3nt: TGTGCCAGCAGTGTAGAGGGCGGCACTGAAGCTTTCTTT; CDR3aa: CASSVEGGTEAFF
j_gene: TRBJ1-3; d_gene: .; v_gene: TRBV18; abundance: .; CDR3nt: TGTGCCAGCTCACCCCTGACTGGCTCTGGAAACACCATATATTTT; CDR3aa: CASSPLTGSGNTIYF